A selection of T cell receptor beta chains follows, all from one sample in a study of read filtering for tumor transcriptome and immune sequencing. TCRdb re-called the reads through MiXCR, storing one row per CDR3 protein. The sample carries about 23,000 distinct CDR3 sequences, around 13% recorded once. The sequenced material came from a population of CD138-negative cells sorted from bone marrow. The receptors were gathered from a donor aged 40 or older with multiple myeloma. CDR3s include the opening cysteine and the closing phenylalanine or tryptophan. The order of the fields is V gene, J gene, CDR3 protein.

TRBV7-9,TRBJ1-1,CASSLSGNTEAFF
TRBV4-1,TRBJ1-2,CASSLRQGDVYGYTF
TRBV20-1,TRBJ1-5,CSARGAGSSRSNQPQHF
TRBV2,TRBJ2-1,CASSEIPTGTGNNEQFF
TRBV5-5,TRBJ2-2,CASSSTGTANTGELFF
TRBV19,TRBJ2-2,CASTGQLDAGELFF
TRBV29-1,TRBJ1-3,CSAMTDSGNTIYF
TRBV12-3/TRBV12-4,TRBJ1-1,CASSLVHRDEAFF
TRBV11-2,TRBJ2-1,CASSTGLAGEDEQFF
TRBV12-3/TRBV12-4,NA,CASSFSSGLLHF
TRBV9,TRBJ2-5,CASSGLTSGGETQYF
TRBV29-1,TRBJ2-7,CSAVSYEQYF
TRBV12-3/TRBV12-4,TRBJ1-3,CASSSWTRGNTIYF
TRBV27,TRBJ2-7,CASSPIKAADEQYF
TRBV20-1,TRBJ2-3,CSARTPAGTSGRGTDTQYF
TRBV12-3/TRBV12-4,TRBJ2-1,CASTTSGGREQFF
TRBV2,TRBJ2-1,CASRERAGPNNEQFF
TRBV5-1,TRBJ2-5,CASSDSSGEETQYF
TRBV6-5,TRBJ1-1,CASSSPGQGTEAFF
TRBV7-2,TRBJ2-1,CASSLEVAGVREQFF
TRBV6-5,TRBJ2-5,CASRMGLQETQYF
TRBV7-6,TRBJ2-1,CASSLTSGRGDYNEQFF
TRBV24-1,TRBJ2-1,CATSDPTSGSYEQFF
TRBV29-1,TRBJ1-1,CSGQWGNTEAFF
TRBV5-1,TRBJ2-1,CASSLVVAGVNEQFF
TRBV5-1,TRBJ2-5,CASSPASGQETQYF
TRBV20-1,TRBJ2-2,CSARVSGSANTGELFF
TRBV7-9,TRBJ2-7,CASSRGAGLYEQYF
TRBV5-1,TRBJ2-3,CASSLDRLAGTDTQYF
TRBV3-1,TRBJ2-5,CASSQRGIQETQYF
TRBV20-1,TRBJ2-7,CSARDLGKRYEQYF
TRBV7-9,TRBJ1-4,CASSSGTEGEKLFF
TRBV5-1,TRBJ2-1,CASSPQAETYNEHFF
TRBV6-2/TRBV6-3,TRBJ2-1,CASSYHSGRAGNEQFF
TRBV24-1,TRBJ2-5,CATSDVRTEETQYF
TRBV4-1,TRBJ2-3,CASSQELGSDTQYF
TRBV11-1,TRBJ2-2,CASSFQAPGELFF
TRBV20-1,TRBJ1-5,CSGQASNQPQHF
TRBV20-1,TRBJ2-2,CSAENANGELFF
TRBV28,TRBJ1-5,CASSLLGGYNQPQHF
TRBV7-9,TRBJ2-1,CASSPSGTVDNNEQFF
TRBV28,TRBJ1-4,CASSLLREKLFF
TRBV6-2/TRBV6-3,TRBJ1-5,CASSPRTNQPQHF
TRBV9,TRBJ2-3,CASSVTGDTDTQYF
TRBV7-8,TRBJ1-1,CASSLVSVNTEAFF
TRBV20-1,TRBJ1-5,CSASIRGQPQHF
TRBV7-2,TRBJ2-5,CASSPRPGTSGRRQETQYF
TRBV20-1,TRBJ1-5,CSAPQLTDSMGNQPQHF
TRBV12-3/TRBV12-4,TRBJ2-7,CASSPTFYEQYF
TRBV2,TRBJ1-1,CASRRGLNTEAFF
TRBV11-2,TRBJ2-3,CASSGLGMGTDTQYF